Shown below are 16 T cell receptor beta chains from a single sample sequenced in a study of T cell responses to AZD1222 COVID-19 vaccine. TCRdb keeps only in-frame clones here, not all; method: immunoSEQ multiplex PCR. The table records 55,000 to 85,000 clones, roughly 84% of them present only once. Material: peripheral blood, obtained on day 0 of AZD1222 vaccination. These receptors were taken from an adult in good health.

J is TRBJ1-4 and V is TRBV6-6; D may be TRBD1 (5 bases). There are 10 residues in the CDR3. The germline gives CDR1 MNHNY, CDR2 SVGAGI (reference sequence). CDR3 nucleotides: TGTGCTAGTGGGGGGGAAAAACTGTTTTTT. Amino acids: CASGGEKLFF.

V is TRBV7-3 and J is TRBJ2-1; 10 nucleotides match TRBD2. The CDR3 is 15 residues long. CDR1 and CDR2 from the germline V gene are SGHTA and FQGTGA. The trim removed 4 bases at V and 4 bases at J, leaving 4 bases unmatched. CDR3 protein: CASSSSGGAYNEQFF. The CDR3 DNA reads TGTGCCAGCAGCTCGAGCGGGGGGGCATACAATGAGCAGTTCTTC. Full variable domain (outside the CDR3, taken from reference TRBV7-3 and TRBJ2-1): GAGVSQTPSNKVTEKGKYVELRCDPISGHTALYWYRQSLGQGPEFLIYFQGTGAADDSGLPNDRFFAVRPEGSVSTLKIQRTERGDSAVYLCASSSSGGAYNEQFFGPGTRLTVL.

This chain links TRBV6-5 with TRBJ2-5, with D possibly TRBD1 on 6 matching bases. From germline, CDR1 is MNHEY and CDR2 SVGAGI. The CDR3 has 14 residues. V was pared by 5 bases and J by 3 bases, with 13 bases between. The CDR3 DNA is TGTGCCAGCAGTCCGCGAGGGGGTAAAGAGACCCAGTACTTC. This codes for CASSPRGGKETQYF.

The V gene is TRBV29-1, the J gene TRBJ2-5; 11 positions match TRBD1. CDR1 and CDR2 (germline): SQVTM, ANQGSEA. CDR3 length: 13 residues. The junction had 5 bases not matched to a gene; V was cut back by 7 bases and J by 4 bases. The CDR3, as DNA: TGCAGCGGGCGGACAGGGGGCGGAGAGACCCAGTACTTC. Amino acids: CSGRTGGGETQYF.

V gene TRBV9 combines with J gene TRBJ1-4, with 9 positions matching TRBD1. In germline, CDR1 is SGDLS, CDR2 YYNGEE. Trimming cost V 4 bases and J 7 bases; bases outside gene matches: 11. The CDR3 loop spans 16 amino acids. CDR3 in amino acids: CASSPSLQGASEKLFF. In DNA form, the CDR3 reads TGTGCCAGCAGCCCTTCTTTACAGGGGGCTAGTGAAAAACTGTTTTTT.

V gene TRBV5-1 combines with J gene TRBJ1-6; TRBD1 agrees at 10 bases. V trimming: 0 bases; J trimming: 9 bases; junction bases outside the gene matches: 3. This CDR3 is built from 15 residues. CDR1 and CDR2 (germline): SGHRS, YFSETQ. CDR3 sequence reads: CASSLGQGARSPLHF. The CDR3 nucleotides read TGCGCCAGCAGCTTGGGACAGGGGGCACGTTCACCCCTCCACTTT.

The chain uses TRBV5-1 and TRBJ2-1, with 9 bases matching TRBD2. The J segment lost 0 bases and the V segment lost 7 bases, leaving 8 bases of the junction unmatched. The CDR3 totals 16 residues. Germline V lookup: CDR1 SGHRS, CDR2 YFSETQ. CDR3 nucleotides: TGCGCCAGCTCGTCTAGCGGGGCGAGCTCCTACAATGAGCAGTTCTTC. Translated: CASSSSGASSYNEQFF.

The rearrangement links TRBV14 to TRBJ2-6; tentatively, D is TRBD1 (6 bases). The germline V gene has CDR1 SGHDN and CDR2 FVKESK. The CDR3 is 18 amino acids. Trimming stripped 4 bases from V and 0 bases from J, with 16 bases between. DNA of the CDR3: TGTGCCAGCAGCCCAGTGACAGGAAAGTTCTCTGGGGCCAACGTCCTGACTTTC. The encoded protein is CASSPVTGKFSGANVLTF.

The chain has TRBV7-8 and TRBJ1-5; D call uncertain. Germline lookup yields CDR1 SGHVS and CDR2 FQNEAQ. This CDR3 is 14 amino acids long. Trimming left V 4 bases short and J 0 bases short, with 7 bases between. The CDR3 spells CASSSKNSNQPQHF. In DNA form, the CDR3 reads TGTGCCAGCAGCTCAAAAAATAGCAATCAGCCCCAGCATTTT.

The gene calls are TRBV5-1 and TRBJ2-1, with 13 bases identical to TRBD2. V trimming: 4 bases; J trimming: 5 bases; junction bases outside the gene matches: 6. The length of the CDR3 is 16 residues. Looked up from germline, CDR1 is SGHRS and CDR2 is YFSETQ. The CDR3 here is CASSGTSGVRHNEQFF. CDR3 DNA sequence: TGCGCCAGCAGCGGGACTAGCGGGGTTAGACACAATGAGCAGTTCTTC.

V gene TRBV13 combines with J gene TRBJ2-2; D unclear. V was clipped by 2 bases and J by 6 bases, with 4 bases between them. Germline V CDR1 and CDR2: PRHDT, FYEKMQ (reference sequence). The CDR3 totals 12 residues. In nucleotides, the CDR3 is TGTGCCAGCAGCTTAAGGGCCGGGGAGCTGTTTTTT. The encoded protein is CASSLRAGELFF.

As DNA, the CDR3 is TGCAGTGCTAGTGCCTGGGTCAGGGGGCAGGGCTACACCTTC. Translating gives CSASAWVRGQGYTF. The rearrangement links TRBV20-1 to TRBJ1-2; 8 nucleotides align to TRBD1. Germline V gene sequence: CDR1 DFQATT, CDR2 SNEGSKA (reference sequence). The CDR3 contains 14 residues. The V segment lost 3 bases and the J segment 8 bases; nucleotides outside the gene matches: 11.

This rearrangement joins TRBV6-5 to TRBJ1-5, with D possibly matching TRBD1 (6 bases). The CDR3 is 13 amino acids. Trimming shortened V by 7 bases and J by 1 base, and 8 bases separated the two germline ends. Germline-derived CDR1 and CDR2 are MNHEY and SVGAGI. The CDR3 region is CASKGGSNQPQHF. CDR3 nucleotides: TGTGCCAGCAAAGGGGGGAGCAATCAGCCCCAGCATTTT.

V and J are TRBV4-3 and TRBJ2-1; no reliable D call. V was clipped by 0 bases and J by 9 bases, with 12 bases between them. The CDR3 is 14 amino acids. Germline V CDR1 and CDR2: LGHNA, YSLEER. In nucleotides, the CDR3 is TGCGCCAGCAGCCAAGAACTCATGGTGCGTGAGCAGTTCTTC. Its protein product is CASSQELMVREQFF.

The CDR3 reads CASSQVGLGYTF. The CDR3 bases are TGTGCCAGCAGCCAAGTTGGGCTCGGCTACACCTTC. The J gene is TRBJ1-2, the V gene TRBV3-1 (or the pseudogene TRBV3-2); D is ambiguous. Trimming took 1 base from V and 8 from J, leaving 8 bases between them. The CDR3 has 12 residues. CDR1 is LGHDT and CDR2 is YNNKEL in the germline V gene (reference sequence).

This chain connects TRBV14 to TRBJ2-1; D uncertain. The CDR3 totals 12 residues. The V and J ends lost 4 bases and 7 bases respectively, with 8 bases between them. CDR1 is SGHDN and CDR2 is FVKESK in the germline V gene. CDR3 protein: CASSPLGNEQFF. The CDR3 DNA follows: TGTGCCAGCAGCCCCCTGGGGAATGAGCAGTTCTTC.